The 16 T cell receptor beta chains below were found in one sample sequenced in a study of cytomegalovirus exposure and HLA in healthy donors listed by TCRdb under 2017. Receptors were amplified or captured by the immunoSEQ multiplex PCR assay. For the multiplex PCR, a mixture combining 60 forward primers for TCR Vbeta segments and 13 reverse primers for TCR Jbeta segments was used. TCRdb re-hosts the immuneACCESS table, in-frame sequences only. Its copies lack some clones; in the studies checked, an unresolved V gene accounts for under half of them, and the cause for the rest is not known. In this sample the table shows some 180,000 clones, around 82% of which occur a single time. Jointly, the top ten make up roughly 2.5% of the sample. Sequenced sample: PBMCs. All receptors derive from a woman in her twenties or thirties in good health and CMV-seropositive.

This clone occurred a few times. This sequence joins TRBV28 and TRBJ1-5; possibly TRBD1 for D (5 bases). Germline CDR1 MDHEN, CDR2 SYDVKM. The V end was cut by 5 bases, the J end by 0 bases, with 20 bases between. This CDR3 comprises 18 residues. CDR3 nucleotides: TGTGCCAGCAGTAAGGCAGGGCCGCCGGTTTATAGCAATCAGCCCCAGCATTTT. Amino acid sequence: CASSKAGPPVYSNQPQHF. Filled out from reference TRBV28 and TRBJ1-5, the complete variable domain reads DVKVTQSSRYLVKRTGEKVFLECVQDMDHENMFWYRQDPGLGLRLIYFSYDVKMKEKGDIPEGYSVSREKKERFSLILESASTNQTSMYLCASSKAGPPVYSNQPQHFGDGTRLSIL.

The rearrangement joins TRBV10-1 to TRBJ2-5; TRBD2 might be the D (5 bases). Germline CDR1 reads WNHNN; CDR2 reads SYGVQD (reference sequence). The V end lost 3 bases, the J end lost 2 bases, and 10 bases lay between the germline ends. The length of the CDR3 is 14 residues. The DNA of the CDR3 is TGCGCCAGCAGTGATGGTGGGAGACAAGAGACCCAGTACTTC. It translates to CASSDGGRQETQYF.

This clone was detected a few times. This rearrangement joins TRBV9 to TRBJ2-4; 7 positions match TRBD1. V dropped 4 bases and J dropped 9; count of bases not matched to a gene: 16. CDR3 size: 16 residues. The V gene's germline CDR1 is SGDLS and CDR2 YYNGEE. The CDR3 DNA follows: TGTGCCAGCAGCCCCGGGGACAGACCCAAGGACTTCATTCAGTACTTC. It translates to CASSPGDRPKDFIQYF. The full variable domain, in which reference TRBV9 and TRBJ2-4 provide the parts outside the CDR3, is DSGVTQTPKHLITATGQRVTLRCSPRSGDLSVYWYQQSLDQGLQFLIQYYNGEERAKGNILERFSAQQFPDLHSELNLSSLELGDSALYFCASSPGDRPKDFIQYFGAGTRLSVL.

The chain has TRBV7-9 and TRBJ2-3, with 8 bases aligning to TRBD1. The CDR3 consists of 16 residues. From germline, CDR1 is SEHNR and CDR2 FQNEAQ (reference sequence). After removal of 5 bases from V and 0 bases from J, the junction contained 7 bases not matched to a gene. Here the CDR3 reads CASSPRQGTSTDTQYF. As DNA, the CDR3 is TGTGCCAGCAGCCCTCGACAGGGGACGAGCACAGATACGCAGTATTTT.

A few counts support this clone. The rearrangement uses TRBV19 and TRBJ2-4; 9 nucleotides match TRBD1. The trim removed 0 bases at V and 5 bases at J, leaving 11 bases unmatched. CDR3 size: 18 residues. The germline gives CDR1 LNHDA, CDR2 SQIVND (reference sequence). CDR3 loop: CASSIDPGQGSFENIQYF. CDR3 DNA sequence: TGTGCCAGTAGTATAGATCCGGGACAGGGAAGTTTCGAAAACATTCAGTACTTC.

The chain carries TRBV19 and TRBJ1-1; D unclear. CDR1 is LNHDA and CDR2 is SQIVND in the germline V gene (reference sequence). There are 14 residues in the CDR3. V shed 7 bases and J shed 3 bases, with 15 bases lying between them. The CDR3 DNA is TGTGCCAGTAATCCTCAGGCTTTTGACACTGAAGCTTTCTTT. Protein product: CASNPQAFDTEAFF.

In this sample, this clone turned up a few times. The chain uses TRBV6-5 and TRBJ2-7; D perhaps matches TRBD1 (6 bases). The V end was cut by 6 bases, the J end by 4 bases, with 19 bases between. CDR3 length: 15 amino acids. Germline CDR1 is MNHEY and CDR2 is SVGAGI. The CDR3 protein is CASRYSYREGYEQYF. CDR3 DNA sequence: TGTGCCAGCAGATATTCCTACAGGGAAGGGTACGAGCAGTACTTC.

In its sample, this clone was seen a few times. The chain carries TRBV6-1 and TRBJ2-5; 8 bases match TRBD2. This CDR3 spans 18 amino acids. CDR1 MNHNS and CDR2 SASEGT come from the germline V gene. V shed 4 bases, J shed 5 bases, and the junction held 18 bases outside the gene matches. The CDR3 sequence is CASSAQGAGGAFGETQYF. CDR3 bases: TGTGCCAGCAGTGCCCAAGGAGCCGGGGGGGCCTTCGGGGAGACCCAGTACTTC.

V is TRBV7-2 and J is TRBJ2-5; 16 bases agree with TRBD2. The CDR3 is 17 amino acids. J gave up 5 bases and V 5 bases, and 8 bases lay outside the gene matches. Per the germline V gene, CDR1 is SGHTA and CDR2 is FQGNSA. The CDR3 protein is CASSAGLAGGLGETQYF. DNA of the CDR3: TGTGCCAGCAGCGCGGGACTAGCGGGGGGGCTGGGCGAGACCCAGTACTTC.

This clone showed up just a few times. The chain combines TRBV21-1 with TRBJ2-5; TRBD1 reflects the table's D call only, with no check against the DNA. The DNA end favors TRBJ2-7, so the J call may be wrong. TRBV21-1 is a pseudogene. CDR3 length: 15 amino acids. This CDR3 is CASSGGAKLYYEQYF. Written as DNA, the CDR3 is TGTGCCAGCAGCGGTGGGGCTAAGCTGTACTACGAGCAGTACTTC.

This clone occurred once. The V gene is TRBV10-1, the J gene TRBJ2-5, with 10 bases identical to TRBD1. Trimming cost V 8 bases and J 4 bases; bases outside gene matches: 4. Germline V gene lookup returns CDR1 WNHNN and CDR2 SYGVQD (reference sequence). The CDR3 is 13 amino acids. In DNA, the CDR3 is TGCGCCAGCTCCCGGGACAGGGGAGAGACCCAGTACTTC. Protein product: CASSRDRGETQYF.

This clone was seen a handful of times. This sequence joins TRBV4-3 and TRBJ1-5, with D unresolved. Deletions cut 1 base from V and 3 bases from J, with 10 bases between. Germline CDR1 reads LGHNA; CDR2 reads YSLEER. There are 15 residues in the CDR3. The CDR3 DNA is TGCGCCAGCAGCCAAGTATTCGGGGACAATCAGCCCCAGCATTTT. It codes for CASSQVFGDNQPQHF.

The chain uses TRBV11-2 and TRBJ2-7; 10 bases agree with TRBD1. J was trimmed by 4 bases and V by 7 bases; bases with no gene match: 10. The germline gives CDR1 SGHAT, CDR2 FQNNGV. The CDR3 length is 15 residues. CDR3 region: CASTPPGTGVYEQYF. The CDR3 DNA reads as TGTGCCAGCACCCCCCCCGGGACAGGGGTTTACGAGCAGTACTTC. The variable domain in full, with the rest retrieved from reference TRBV11-2 and TRBJ2-7, is EAGVAQSPRYKIIEKRQSVAFWCNPISGHATLYWYQQILGQGPKLLIQFQNNGVVDDSQLPKDRFSAERLKGVDSTLKIQPAKLEDSAVYLCASTPPGTGVYEQYFGPGTRLTVT.

The V and J genes are TRBV4-2 and TRBJ2-7, with 8 bases matching TRBD2. Trimming cost V 3 bases and J 0 bases; bases outside gene matches: 7. There are 16 residues in the CDR3. The germline CDR1 and CDR2 sequences are LGHNA and YNFKEQ. DNA for the CDR3: TGTGCCAGCAGCCAGTCCCCGGGGGGGGCCTCCTACGAGCAGTACTTC. Residues: CASSQSPGGASYEQYF.

V is TRBV7-2 and J is TRBJ2-2, with 11 positions matching TRBD2. Germline V gene sequence: CDR1 SGHTA, CDR2 FQGNSA. After removal of 5 bases from V and 3 bases from J, the junction contained 11 bases not matched to a gene. CDR3 length: 18 residues. The DNA for the CDR3 is TGTGCCAGCAGCCCGGGTAGAGGGACTAGCGGAGACACCGGGGAGCTGTTTTTT. It encodes CASSPGRGTSGDTGELFF.

This chain links TRBV5-1 with TRBJ2-7; 7 bases are a match to TRBD1. The CDR3 covers 14 residues. Germline CDR1 is SGHRS and CDR2 is YFSETQ. V lost 4 bases, J lost 4 bases, and 8 bases stayed unmatched. CDR3 loop: CASSTEPGQYEQYF. The CDR3 DNA is TGCGCCAGCAGCACCGAGCCGGGACAGTACGAGCAGTACTTC. Combining the CDR3 with reference TRBV5-1 and TRBJ2-7 gives the whole variable domain KAGVTQTPRYLIKTRGQQVTLSCSPISGHRSVSWYQQTPGQGLQFLFEYFSETQRNKGNFPGRFSGRQFSNSRSEMNVSTLELGDSALYLCASSTEPGQYEQYFGPGTRLTVT.